Listed below are T cell receptor beta chains from one sample, sequenced in a study of T cells after yellow fever vaccination. TCRdb re-derived calls from the 5' RACE reads in MiXCR, one entry per CDR3 protein. The sample carries about 630,000 distinct CDR3 sequences, roughly an eighth recorded once. Sequencing used PBMCs, obtained on the day of the yellow fever booster vaccination. The origin of the receptors is a man younger than 40 who received the YFV17D yellow fever vaccine. Each CDR3 is given with its conserved first and last residue.

TRBV7-9,13,CASGDLAVNEQFF
TRBV5-5,12,CASSETGETQYF
TRBV20-1,15,CSARDSSGGSYEQYF
TRBV21-1,15,CASNLGLAEEETQYF
TRBV20-1,14,CSAVGTGAAGELFF
TRBV7-2,14,CASSQTPLNTEAFF
TRBV7-2,14,CASSLVGGVDTQYF
TRBV29-1,13,CSVSLGEGTEAFF
TRBV20-1,14,CSARDRNRVMEQYF
TRBV20-1,14,CSAPRQGRNTEAFF
TRBV3-1,12,CASSPREGEQYF
TRBV6-1,11,CASSDYTEAFF
TRBV11-1,18,CASSLFPRTAGLYNEQFF
TRBV18,16,CASSPDEGYSNQPQHF
TRBV6-1,14,CASSEGTGFTPLHF
TRBV6-1,14,CASTHLGVRAEAFF
TRBV28,19,CASSSHGLAGGEHQETQYF
TRBV7-9,11,CASSLSLELFF
TRBV5-1,15,CASSQTQLNTGELFF
TRBV5-8,15,CASPQGISSTDTQYF
TRBV3-1,14,CASSQVQGDTEAFF
TRBV25-1,11,CASSLGQEQYF
TRBV15,15,CATSRGGQGQAEQFF
TRBV29-1,14,CSVVIGTSNTEAFF
TRBV6-5,16,CASSYPLAGGTDTQYF
TRBV15,17,CATSRDDRAGLKHEQYF
TRBV12-3/TRBV12-4,15,CASSTSGRDYNEQFF
TRBV7-2,12,CASSLQRGEQYF
TRBV29-1,12,CSASGAVDTQYF
TRBV5-4,15,CASSLEGLGVSEAFF
TRBV25-1,12,CASSGHTDTQYF
TRBV20-1,14,CSARSQGMGSPLHF
TRBV24-1,16,CATSTYGTSGTGELFF
TRBV9,15,CASSAWGSPIYEQYF
TRBV20-1,14,CSARPGTFQETQYF
TRBV7-2,15,CASSFLASGVGEQFF
TRBV20-1,17,CSATVGGRRAGTDTQYF
TRBV12-3/TRBV12-4,16,CASTGQGGIASQPQHF
TRBV5-1,15,CASSWGTVSYNEQFF
TRBV20-1,14,CSARRGGSFDEQFF
TRBV7-9,14,CASSSIRGYNEQFF
TRBV29-1,14,CSVEGQGEAFAQYF
TRBV20-1,16,CSPAGGGLAGEDTQYF
TRBV9,15,CASSVASRVNEKLFF
TRBV28,18,CASSPLGMIGQDAYEQYF
TRBV18,15,CASSPGQATHTEAFF
TRBV12-3/TRBV12-4,12,CASSFSSGSQYF
TRBV20-1,15,CSASGSGTNTGELFF
TRBV6-2/TRBV6-3,13,CASSGTSIETQYF
TRBV20-1,14,CSASQGAIGSEQYF
TRBV7-9,16,CASSFPGDSGANVLTF
TRBV2,13,CASDPTSTGELFF